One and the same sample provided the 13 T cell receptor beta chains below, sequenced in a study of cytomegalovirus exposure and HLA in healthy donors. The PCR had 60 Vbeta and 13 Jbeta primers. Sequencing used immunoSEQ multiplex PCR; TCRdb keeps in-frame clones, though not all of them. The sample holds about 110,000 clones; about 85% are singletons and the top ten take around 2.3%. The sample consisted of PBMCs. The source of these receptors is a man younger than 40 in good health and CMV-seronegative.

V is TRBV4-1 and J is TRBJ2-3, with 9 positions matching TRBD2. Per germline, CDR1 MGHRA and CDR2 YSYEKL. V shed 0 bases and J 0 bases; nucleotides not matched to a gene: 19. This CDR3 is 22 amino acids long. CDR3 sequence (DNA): TGCGCCAGCAGCCAAGATCGGGCGGGAGGGCCCCTAAGGGTGGGAAGCACAGATACGCAGTATTTT. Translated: CASSQDRAGGPLRVGSTDTQYF.

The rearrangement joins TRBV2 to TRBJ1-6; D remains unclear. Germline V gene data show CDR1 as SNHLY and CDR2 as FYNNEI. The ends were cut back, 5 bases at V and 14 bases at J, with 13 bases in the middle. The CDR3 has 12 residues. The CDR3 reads CASSYTSEALHF. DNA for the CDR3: TGTGCCAGCAGTTACACTTCGGAGGCCCTCCACTTT.

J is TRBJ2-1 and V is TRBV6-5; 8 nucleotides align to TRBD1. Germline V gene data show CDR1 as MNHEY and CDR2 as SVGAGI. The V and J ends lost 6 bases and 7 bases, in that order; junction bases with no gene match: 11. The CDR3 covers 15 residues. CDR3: CASRKDREVLNEQFF. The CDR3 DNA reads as TGTGCCAGCAGAAAGGACAGGGAGGTCTTGAATGAGCAGTTCTTC.

CDR3 bases: TGCGCCAGCAGCTCGGGGCCGGGACAGGGGGCGCGAAAACTGTTTTTT. Translated: CASSSGPGQGARKLFF. The chain joins TRBV4-1 to TRBJ1-4, with 12 bases matching TRBD1. J lost 10 bases, V lost 5 bases, and 11 bases had no gene match. The CDR3 covers 16 residues. The germline CDR1 and CDR2 sequences are MGHRA and YSYEKL.

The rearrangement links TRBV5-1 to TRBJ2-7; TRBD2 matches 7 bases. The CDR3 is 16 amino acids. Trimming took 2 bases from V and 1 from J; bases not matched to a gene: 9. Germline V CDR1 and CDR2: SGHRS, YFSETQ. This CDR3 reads CASSFGGTPTSYEQYF. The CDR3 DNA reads TGCGCCAGCAGCTTCGGGGGGACCCCTACTTCCTACGAGCAGTACTTC.

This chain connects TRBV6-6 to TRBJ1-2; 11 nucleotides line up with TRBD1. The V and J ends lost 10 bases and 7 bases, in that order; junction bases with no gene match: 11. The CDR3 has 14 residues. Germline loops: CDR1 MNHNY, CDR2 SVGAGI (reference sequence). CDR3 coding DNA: TGTGCCACCAGACCGGGACAGGGGGGAGGTGGCTACACCTTC. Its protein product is CATRPGQGGGGYTF.

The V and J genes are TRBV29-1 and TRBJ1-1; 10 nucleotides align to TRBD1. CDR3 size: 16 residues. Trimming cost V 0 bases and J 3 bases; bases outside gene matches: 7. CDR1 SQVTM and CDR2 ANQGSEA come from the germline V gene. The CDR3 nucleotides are TGCAGCGTTGAAGAAGTTGGACAGGGGGGTCACACTGAAGCTTTCTTT. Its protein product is CSVEEVGQGGHTEAFF.

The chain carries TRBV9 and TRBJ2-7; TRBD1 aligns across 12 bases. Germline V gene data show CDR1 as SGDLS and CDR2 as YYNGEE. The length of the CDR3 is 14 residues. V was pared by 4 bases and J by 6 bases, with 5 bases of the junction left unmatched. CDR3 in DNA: TGTGCCAGCAGCCCTTGGGACAGGGGGCGCGAGCAGTACTTC. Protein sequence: CASSPWDRGREQYF.

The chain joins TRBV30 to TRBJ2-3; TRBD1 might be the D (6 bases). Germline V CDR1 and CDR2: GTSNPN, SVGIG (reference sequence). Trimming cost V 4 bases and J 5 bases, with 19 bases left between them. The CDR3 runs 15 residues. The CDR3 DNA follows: TGTGCCTGGAATAGAGGGCACGTCAGGGGAGATACGCAGTATTTT. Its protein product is CAWNRGHVRGDTQYF.

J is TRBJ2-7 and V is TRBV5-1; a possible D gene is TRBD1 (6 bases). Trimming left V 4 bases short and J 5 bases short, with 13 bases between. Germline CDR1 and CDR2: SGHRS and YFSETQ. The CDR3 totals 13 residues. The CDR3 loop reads CASSTQGGDEQYF. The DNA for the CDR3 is TGCGCCAGCAGCACACAGGGTGGGGACGAGCAGTACTTC.

The CDR3: CASSPPEKDYEQYF. CDR3 coding DNA: TGTGCCAGCAGCCCGCCAGAAAAAGACTACGAGCAGTACTTC. The rearrangement links TRBV7-9 to TRBJ2-7, with unresolved D. This CDR3 spans 14 amino acids. Germline CDR1 and CDR2: SEHNR and FQNEAQ (reference sequence). Trimming took 5 bases from V and 3 from J, leaving 14 bases between them.

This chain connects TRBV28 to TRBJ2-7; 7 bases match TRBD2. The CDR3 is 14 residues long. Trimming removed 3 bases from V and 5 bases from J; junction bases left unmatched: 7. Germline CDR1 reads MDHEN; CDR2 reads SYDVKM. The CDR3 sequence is CASSFKAGVHEQYF. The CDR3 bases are TGTGCCAGCAGTTTTAAGGCGGGAGTCCACGAGCAGTACTTC.

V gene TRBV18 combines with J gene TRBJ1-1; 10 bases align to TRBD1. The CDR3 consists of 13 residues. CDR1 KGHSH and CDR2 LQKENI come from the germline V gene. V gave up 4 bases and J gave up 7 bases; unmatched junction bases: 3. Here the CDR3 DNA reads TGTGCCAGCTCACTCGGACAGGGGGGTGAAGCTTTCTTT. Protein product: CASSLGQGGEAFF.